Listed below are T cell receptor beta chains from one sample, sequenced in a study of glioma-infiltrating T cells. From the multiplex PCR reads, TCRdb called clonotypes with MiXCR, one entry per CDR3 protein. The sample comprises fewer than 55,000 distinct CDR3 sequences, about a fifth of which are singletons, and roughly 6% rests with the top ten. The sample comprised glioma tissue, nonneoplastic brain tissue, or PBMCs (not recorded which). The receptors shown here come from a human donor with low-grade glioma or glioblastoma, undergoing nonglioma brain surgery, or in good health (not recorded which). Both conserved end residues are trimmed from each CDR3.

CDR3aa: AISQGRGTEAF
j_gene: TRBJ1-1
v_gene: TRBV14

CDR3aa: ASRRPFMNTEAF
j_gene: TRBJ1-1
v_gene: TRBV28

CDR3aa: ASCWTSGGQETQY
j_gene: TRBJ2-5
v_gene: TRBV27

CDR3aa: ASSEDPFRGPRTDTQY
j_gene: TRBJ2-3
v_gene: TRBV2

CDR3aa: ASSKEFHEQF
j_gene: TRBJ2-1
v_gene: TRBV19

CDR3aa: ASSSSGKLDEQF
j_gene: TRBJ2-1
v_gene: TRBV9

CDR3aa: ASSPDTVSLQALH
j_gene: TRBJ1-6
v_gene: TRBV2

CDR3aa: ASTVGLSTGELF
j_gene: TRBJ2-2
v_gene: TRBV6-1

CDR3aa: ASRRTGTTYEQY
j_gene: TRBJ2-7
v_gene: TRBV14

CDR3aa: ASSLVGSGVGTDTQY
j_gene: TRBJ2-3
v_gene: TRBV7-2

CDR3aa: ASSSRGQPQH
j_gene: TRBJ1-5
v_gene: TRBV12-3/TRBV12-4

CDR3aa: ASSLAGNTEAF
j_gene: TRBJ1-1
v_gene: TRBV7-9

CDR3aa: ASRPYNSPLH
j_gene: TRBJ1-6
v_gene: TRBV28

CDR3aa: ASSYQSTGELF
j_gene: TRBJ2-2
v_gene: TRBV7-9

CDR3aa: ASSRGLVDGYT
j_gene: TRBJ1-2
v_gene: TRBV10-2

CDR3aa: ASSNALGQAEAF
j_gene: TRBJ1-1
v_gene: TRBV7-2

CDR3aa: ASRGQGENTEAF
j_gene: TRBJ1-1
v_gene: TRBV27

CDR3aa: SVIAGASYNEQF
j_gene: TRBJ2-1
v_gene: TRBV29-1

CDR3aa: SAHGTIPGGLYNGQF
j_gene: TRBJ2-1
v_gene: TRBV20-1

CDR3aa: ASSGEYSNQPQH
j_gene: TRBJ1-5
v_gene: TRBV2

CDR3aa: ASSLAVSLGSDTQY
j_gene: TRBJ2-3
v_gene: TRBV5-1

CDR3aa: ASMGGGVNSNQPQH
j_gene: TRBJ1-5
v_gene: TRBV2

CDR3aa: ASSEDRAPTYEQY
j_gene: TRBJ2-7
v_gene: TRBV7-9

CDR3aa: ASSYSILYEQY
j_gene: TRBJ2-7
v_gene: TRBV6-2/TRBV6-3

CDR3aa: SVESASGSYEQF
j_gene: TRBJ2-1
v_gene: TRBV29-1

CDR3aa: ASSSLPGDYAEQY
j_gene: TRBJ2-7
v_gene: TRBV5-1

CDR3aa: ASSSTGTTWDTQY
j_gene: TRBJ2-3
v_gene: TRBV5-1

CDR3aa: SVDPFEAF
j_gene: TRBJ1-1
v_gene: TRBV29-1

CDR3aa: ASSLGQGTGELF
j_gene: TRBJ2-2
v_gene: TRBV5-5